These 10 T cell receptor beta chains were sequenced from one sample in a study of blood T cell repertoires in COVID-19. Measured with immunoSEQ multiplex PCR; TCRdb has only the in-frame clones, and not every one. The data contain about 33,000 clones, 85% to 90% of them singletons. Specimen: peripheral blood. The receptors stem from a human donor in a cohort sampled during active COVID-19.

CDR3 in amino acids: CASSFLTSGRNEQFF. The CDR3, as DNA: TGTGCCAGCAGTTTCTTGACTAGCGGGAGAAATGAGCAGTTCTTC. J is TRBJ2-1 and V is TRBV28, with 12 bases identical to TRBD2. This CDR3 is built from 15 residues. Trimming cost V 3 bases and J 7 bases; bases outside gene matches: 4. CDR1 MDHEN and CDR2 SYDVKM come from the germline V gene.

This chain's CDR3 is CASQMGLAGQYTGELFF. CDR3 sequence (DNA): TGTGCCAGCCAGATGGGGCTAGCGGGACAGTACACCGGGGAGCTGTTTTTT. The V call is TRBV7-9, the J call TRBJ2-2; TRBD2 matches at 9 bases. The CDR3 runs 17 residues. Per the germline V gene, CDR1 is SEHNR and CDR2 is FQNEAQ (reference sequence). After removal of 8 bases from V and 3 bases from J, the junction contained 13 bases not matched to a gene.

In its sample, this clone was seen once. V gene TRBV5-1 combines with J gene TRBJ2-3; 8 bases agree with TRBD1. The CDR3 is 15 amino acids. Germline loops: CDR1 SGHRS, CDR2 YFSETQ. J lost 2 bases, V lost 2 bases, and 4 bases had no gene match. The CDR3 sequence: CASSLQGDHTDTQYF. The CDR3 region has the DNA TGCGCCAGCAGCTTACAGGGGGATCACACAGATACGCAGTATTTT. The full variable domain, with the rest looked up from reference TRBV5-1 and TRBJ2-3, is KAGVTQTPRYLIKTRGQQVTLSCSPISGHRSVSWYQQTPGQGLQFLFEYFSETQRNKGNFPGRFSGRQFSNSRSEMNVSTLELGDSALYLCASSLQGDHTDTQYFGPGTRLTVL.

The chain combines TRBV6-6 with TRBJ1-5; 8 bases line up with TRBD1. Germline V CDR1 and CDR2: MNHNY, SVGAGI (reference sequence). CDR3 length: 15 residues. With V trimmed by 10 bases and J by 5 bases, 13 bases remained unmatched. DNA for the CDR3: TGTGCCACCAAGAAGGGGGGACAGGACCATCAGCCCCAGCATTTT. It codes for CATKKGGQDHQPQHF.

This chain connects TRBV5-1 to TRBJ2-5; TRBD2 aligns across 7 bases. The ends lost 4 bases at V and 1 base at J; junction bases unmatched: 4. CDR3 size: 14 residues. CDR1 and CDR2 (germline): SGHRS, YFSETQ. As DNA, the CDR3 is TGCGCCAGCAGCGCCGGACTAGGCCAAGAGACCCAGTACTTC. Its translation: CASSAGLGQETQYF.

This clone was found a few times. The rearrangement joins TRBV28 to TRBJ1-5; tentative D call: TRBD1 (5 bases). Trimming removed 6 bases from V and 2 bases from J, with 17 bases in between. CDR1 is MDHEN and CDR2 is SYDVKM in the germline V gene. There are 16 residues in the CDR3. CDR3 amino acids: CASSWGGVSGNQPQHF. The CDR3 region has the DNA TGTGCCAGCAGCTGGGGGGGGGTCTCCGGCAATCAGCCCCAGCATTTT.

The V and J genes are TRBV4-1 and TRBJ2-1; D is undetermined. The germline V and J ends were trimmed by 1 base and 4 bases, with 11 bases remaining between them. CDR3 size: 15 residues. CDR1 is MGHRA and CDR2 is YSYEKL in the germline V gene. CDR3 bases: TGCGCCAGCAGCCAAGCGGAAGCGCAGTACAATGAGCAGTTCTTC. It translates to CASSQAEAQYNEQFF.

CDR3 in DNA: TGTGCCAGCAGCCAGGCGGGTGAGCAGTTCTTC. Residues: CASSQAGEQFF. The chain joins TRBV11-3 to TRBJ2-1; tentatively, D is TRBD2 (5 bases). The V gene lost 5 bases and the J gene lost 9 bases, with 8 bases spanning the gap. The CDR3 has 11 residues. CDR1 is SGHNT and CDR2 is YENEEA in the germline V gene.

In this sample, this clone turned up a few times. This rearrangement joins TRBV28 to TRBJ1-5; D not resolved. Germline V CDR1 and CDR2: MDHEN, SYDVKM. The CDR3 runs 11 residues. Trimming took off 4 bases at V and 9 bases at J, with 7 bases between the two ends. The CDR3 is CASSSPGPQHF. The CDR3, as DNA: TGTGCCAGCAGTTCCCCAGGGCCCCAGCATTTT.

This CDR3 reads CASSRTMGQGQETQYF. The DNA for the CDR3 is TGCGCCAGCAGCCGCACGATGGGACAGGGACAAGAGACCCAGTACTTC. The chain employs TRBV4-1 and TRBJ2-5; TRBD1 aligns across 9 bases. Germline V lookup: CDR1 MGHRA, CDR2 YSYEKL. The CDR3 is 16 residues long. V shed 4 bases and J 2 bases; nucleotides not matched to a gene: 8.